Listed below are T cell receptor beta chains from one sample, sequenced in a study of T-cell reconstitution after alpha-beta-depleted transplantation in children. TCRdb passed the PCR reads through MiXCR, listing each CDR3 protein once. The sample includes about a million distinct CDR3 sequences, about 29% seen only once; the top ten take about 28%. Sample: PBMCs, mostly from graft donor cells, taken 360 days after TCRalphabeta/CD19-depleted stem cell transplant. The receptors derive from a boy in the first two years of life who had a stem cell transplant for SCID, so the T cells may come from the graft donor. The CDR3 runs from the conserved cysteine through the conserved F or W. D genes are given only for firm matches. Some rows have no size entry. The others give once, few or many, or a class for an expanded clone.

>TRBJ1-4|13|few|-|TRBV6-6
TGTGCCAGCGAGGACAGCGATAATGAAAAACTGTTTTTT
CASEDSDNEKLFF
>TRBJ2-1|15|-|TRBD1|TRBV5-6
TGTGCCAGCAGCAAGACAGGGGCAACCTACAATGAGCAGTTCTTC
CASSKTGATYNEQFF
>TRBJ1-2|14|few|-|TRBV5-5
TGTGCCAGCAGCTTTGGGGACGGAACCTATGGCTACACCTTC
CASSFGDGTYGYTF
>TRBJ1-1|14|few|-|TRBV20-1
TGCAGTGCTAGAGTAGGAGGGATGAACACTGAAGCTTTCTTT
CSARVGGMNTEAFF
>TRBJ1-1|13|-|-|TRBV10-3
TGTGCCGCTGGGGAGCAGTTGGTCGCTGAAGCTTTCTTT
CAAGEQLVAEAFF
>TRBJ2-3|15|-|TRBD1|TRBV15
TGTGCCACCAGCCGTCAGGGGGCCGGCACAGATACGCAGTATTTT
CATSRQGAGTDTQYF
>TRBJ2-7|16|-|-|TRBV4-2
TGTGCCAGCAGCCGAGCCGCGGGACAAACCACCTACGAGCAGTACTTC
CASSRAAGQTTYEQYF
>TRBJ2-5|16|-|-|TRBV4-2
TGTGCCAGCAGCCAAGATGGAGGGGGGGCGAAGGAGACCCAGTACTTC
CASSQDGGGAKETQYF
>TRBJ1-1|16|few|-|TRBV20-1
TGCAGTGCTTTACAGGGAGGTCATCTCATGAACACTGAAGCTTTCTTT
CSALQGGHLMNTEAFF
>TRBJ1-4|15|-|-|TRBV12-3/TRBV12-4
TGTGCCAGCAGTCTCCGGGGCCTAACTAATGAAAAACTGTTTTTT
CASSLRGLTNEKLFF
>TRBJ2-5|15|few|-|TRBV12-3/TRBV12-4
TGTGCCAGCAGTTTAGCGCCGGCAGGCGGAGAGACCCAGTACTTC
CASSLAPAGGETQYF
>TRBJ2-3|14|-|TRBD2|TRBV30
TGTGCCTGGGGGACTAGCGGGGGGTCATATACGCAGTATTTT
CAWGTSGGSYTQYF